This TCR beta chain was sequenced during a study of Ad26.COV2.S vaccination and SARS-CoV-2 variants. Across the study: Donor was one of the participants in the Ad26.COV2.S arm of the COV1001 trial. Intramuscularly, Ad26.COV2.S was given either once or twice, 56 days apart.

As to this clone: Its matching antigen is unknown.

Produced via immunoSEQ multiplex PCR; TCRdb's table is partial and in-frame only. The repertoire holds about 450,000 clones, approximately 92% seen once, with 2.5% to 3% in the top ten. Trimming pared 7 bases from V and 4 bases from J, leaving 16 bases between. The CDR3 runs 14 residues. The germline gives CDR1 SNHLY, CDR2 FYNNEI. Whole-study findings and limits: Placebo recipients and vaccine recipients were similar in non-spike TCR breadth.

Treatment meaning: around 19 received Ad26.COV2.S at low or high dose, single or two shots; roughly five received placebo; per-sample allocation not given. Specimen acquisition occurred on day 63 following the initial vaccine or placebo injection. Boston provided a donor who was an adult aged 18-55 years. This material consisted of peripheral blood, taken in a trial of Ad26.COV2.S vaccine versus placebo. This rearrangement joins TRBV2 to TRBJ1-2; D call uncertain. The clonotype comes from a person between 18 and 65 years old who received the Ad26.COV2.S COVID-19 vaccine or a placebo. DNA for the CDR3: TGTGCCAGCACTCCATTAGACACATCCTATGGCTACACCTTC. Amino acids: CASTPLDTSYGYTF.